The clone carrying this TCR beta chain was recorded at least ten times. Its antigen is still unknown. This sample stems from a study of post-analysis software for immune sequencing data. Study observations and caveats: TRBV segments more frequent in patients than in controls numbered five and included TRBV5-6, TRBV5-1 and TRBV20-1.

The library was made from cDNA and included unique molecular identifiers. Roughly 500,000 cDNA molecules came from 1 to 10 million T cells. TCRdb reprocessed the PCR reads via MiXCR and lists one record per CDR3 protein. This sample has some 690,000 distinct CDR3 sequences, with about 32% found just once. Trimming stripped 0 bases from V and 7 bases from J, with 15 bases between. CDR3 size: 14 residues. CDR1 SQVTM and CDR2 ANQGSEA come from the germline V gene. Material: blood. The source of this sequence is a girl under 18 with multiple sclerosis. The chain employs TRBV29-1 and TRBJ1-2; a weak D match, TRBD1 (5 bases). The CDR3 region has the DNA TGCAGCGTTGAAGACCTCTTGGGGCCCGGTGGCTACACCTTC. Its translation: CSVEDLLGPGGYTF.